This T cell receptor beta chain was identified during a study of T cells in women clearing cervical HPV infection (dated by TCRdb to the late 2010s). About the investigation overall: The cases were 25 to 30 women with histologically confirmed HPV16-related CIN3 or worse, and 2 of these cases were invasive cancers. Controls were more than 20 women whose single incident HPV16 infection cleared within 12 months without precancer or cancer developing. Case blood was taken at the visit when the lesion was first identified, whereas control blood was taken when infection was no longer detected. For cases, a median interval of approximately 140 days, with an interquartile range of about 90 to 210 days, was observed between lesion detection and blood sampling. HLA typing was available for only a few women, so HLA type could not be excluded as a confounder. The exploratory proof-of-principle case-control study was nested within the Guanacaste HPV Natural History Study in Costa Rica and compared TCR repertoires across cervical HPV16 outcomes. Cases and controls were matched on age within five years and on year of sample collection. Cases had a median age of almost 35 years compared with 38 for controls, and baseline characteristics showed no significant differences between the groups. The parent cohort enrolled 10,000 or so women aged 18 or older in Guanacaste, Costa Rica, during about 1992 to 1995 and followed them for approximately 7 years. Quality controls consisted of five blinded duplicates per group, for a total of 60 or so samples made up of roughly 50 participants and ten or so replicates. Summary of the overall study and its limitations: T-cell numbers per sample were unknown, so richness differences could reflect varying T-cell content rather than repertoire biology. TCR repertoire richness was significantly higher in CIN3+ cases than in controls across sequencing depths, while evenness did not differ. TRBV6-7 relative abundance was lower in cases than in controls (roughly 0.11% versus 0.16%; Bonferroni P = 0.0008). Because of the cross-sectional design, the study could not determine whether the associations came before infection or resulted from infection, and neither effector/memory subsets nor HPV-specific T cells were isolated. Cases were distinguished from controls with an estimated AUC of approximately 0.83 by random forest classifiers combining richness and V gene abundances.

CDR1 and CDR2 are drawn from the germline V gene: SGHTA, FQGNSA. There are 14 amino acids in the CDR3, from cysteine to phenylalanine inclusive. The DNA has 33 bases, all within the CDR3, and is read from base 1. As for this clone: There is no known antigen for this receptor. The read terminates 3 residues ahead of where the CDR3 ends, so the germline J gene completes it.

Using the immunoSEQ assay, multiplex PCR amplified TCR beta CDR3 regions from an average of approximately 1,200 ng of genomic DNA per sample. The assay corrected primer bias using a complete synthetic TCR repertoire to establish an amplification baseline. The amplicons were sequenced on the Illumina platform. As for the authors' bioinformatics: Sequence errors were corrected by clustering with frequency ratios and a modified nearest-neighbor algorithm, and the sequences were then analyzed in the immunoSEQ Analyzer using IMGT gene definitions. TCR richness and evenness were averaged over 20 rarefaction repeats at each rarefaction depth, excluding samples with fewer sequences than the depth. Wilcoxon rank sum tests with FDR correction were used to compare relative abundances of V, D and J genes between the groups. Blinded duplicates gave an intraclass correlation of more than 90% for TCR richness and an average of about 74% across under 75 gene segments. TCRdb mirrors the immuneACCESS table, restricted to in-frame sequences. Some clones are absent from its copies; in checked studies, under half trace to an unresolved V gene, and the reason for the others is unknown. V, J and clone size derive from that table, while D and trimming were established from the DNA sequence. The table for this sample records under 50,000 clones. The top ten hold approximately 0.98% of the sample.

Every participant had a single incident cervical HPV16 infection, and women with prevalent HPV16 infections were excluded. Cervical HPV DNA was detected with MY09/MY11 PCR, and genotyping was done by dot-blot hybridization. Roughly 16 mL of heparinized blood were centrifuged, and the buffy coat was split into aliquots, frozen at -30 degrees C, and then kept at -80 degrees C. QIAGEN kits were used to extract genomic DNA from buffy coat specimens. The clonotype was recovered from a woman aged 18-69 years with a cervical HPV16 infection that either progressed to CIN3+ or cleared (not recorded which). The sequenced material came from blood buffy coat. This chain is built from TRBV7-2 and TRBJ1-2, with TRBD1 perhaps the D gene, on 5 matching bases. The CDR3 here reads CASSGQLYPYDYTF. The covered CDR3 bases are TGTGCCAGCAGCGGACAACTCTACCCCTACGAC.